The 14 T cell receptor beta chains presented below share a single source sample, sequenced in a study of spatial heterogeneity in lung cancer. TCRdb reprocessed the 5' RACE reads with MiXCR, giving one entry per CDR3 protein. There are 9,500 to 12,000 distinct CDR3 sequences in the sample; 6.3% occur only once, and approximately 30% lies in the top ten. Specified time point: sample taken at primary tumor resection. Specimen: PBMCs, collected at surgery. Every receptor here comes from a male donor with early-stage non-small cell lung cancer.

The chain combines TRBV10-2 with TRBJ2-5; 7 bases fit TRBD1. Per germline, CDR1 WSHSY and CDR2 SAAADI. The CDR3 runs 17 residues. The V segment lost 2 bases and the J segment 0 bases; nucleotides outside the gene matches: 9. CDR3 sequence: CASSERSRGSDQETQYF. In nucleotides, the CDR3 is TGCGCCAGCAGTGAGAGGTCCAGGGGGAGTGACCAAGAGACCCAGTACTTC.

In the case of this clonotype: This may come from a read error, since a much larger clone is one base off. It is unclear where the CDR3 begins or ends on the DNA, so no DNA is shown, and the CDR3 is as TCRdb lists it. V gene TRBV20-1 combines with J gene TRBJ2-7; TRBD1, the D gene given by the table, was not confirmed from the DNA. Germline-derived CDR1 and CDR2 are DFQATT and SNEGSKA (reference sequence). The CDR3 spans 14 amino acids, including both terminal residues. The CDR3 region is CSAPFGRGSYEEYF.

This clonotype appeared many times. The rearrangement uses TRBV9 and TRBJ2-1; TRBD1 agrees at 7 bases. CDR3 length: 16 amino acids. The V gene's germline CDR1 is SGDLS and CDR2 YYNGEE. The junction had 7 bases not matched to a gene; V was cut back by 4 bases and J by 0 bases. The CDR3 DNA follows: TGTGCCAGCAGCCTAGGGACAGACTACTCCTACAATGAGCAGTTCTTC. It codes for CASSLGTDYSYNEQFF.

This clonotype was observed at least ten times. V and J are TRBV29-1 and TRBJ2-5, with 7 bases aligning to TRBD1. This CDR3 comprises 13 residues. Germline CDR1 SQVTM, CDR2 ANQGSEA. This chain's CDR3 is CSETGVGQETQYF. The CDR3 DNA reads as TGCAGTGAAACAGGGGTTGGACAAGAGACCCAGTACTTC.

The gene calls are TRBV3-1 and TRBJ1-3; the match to TRBD1 covers 7 bases. The J segment lost 0 bases and the V segment lost 4 bases, leaving 6 bases of the junction unmatched. CDR1 is LGHDT, CDR2 YNNKEL, per germline (reference sequence). CDR3 size: 16 residues. The DNA of the CDR3 is TGTGCCAGCAGCCGAGGAACAGGGGACTCTGGAAACACCATATATTTT. Amino acid sequence: CASSRGTGDSGNTIYF. Complete variable domain (other parts from reference TRBV3-1 and TRBJ1-3): DTAVSQTPKYLVTQMGNDKSIKCEQNLGHDTMYWYKQDSKKFLKIMFSYNNKELIINETVPNRFSPKSPDKAHLNLHINSLELGDSAVYFCASSRGTGDSGNTIYFGEGSWLTVV.

V gene TRBV5-5 combines with J gene TRBJ2-1; 8 positions match TRBD2. Germline V gives CDR1 SGHKS, CDR2 YYEKEE (reference sequence). Germline trimming cut 3 bases from V and 4 bases from J; bases unmatched to any gene: 9. This CDR3 has 16 amino acids. The chain's CDR3 is CASSSIAGSTYNEQFF. The DNA for the CDR3 is TGTGCCAGCAGCTCCATAGCGGGGTCAACTTACAATGAGCAGTTCTTC.

This clonotype was seen at least ten times. This sequence joins TRBV11-2 and TRBJ1-6; 10 bases match TRBD1. The CDR3 contains 13 residues. V lost 5 bases and J lost 9; bases outside the gene matches: 1. Germline V lookup: CDR1 SGHAT, CDR2 FQNNGV. The DNA for the CDR3 is TGTGCCAGCAGCAGGGACAGGGGTTCACCCCTCCACTTT. It translates to CASSRDRGSPLHF.

This clonotype was seen repeatedly, ten times or more. The rearrangement links TRBV20-1 to TRBJ2-5; D perhaps matches TRBD2 (6 bases). Germline-derived CDR1 and CDR2 are DFQATT and SNEGSKA (reference sequence). The CDR3 has 12 residues. V was shortened by 4 bases and J by 3 bases, with 9 bases between the two germline ends. In nucleotides, the CDR3 is TGCAGTGCTAATGCGGGGAAAGAGACCCAGTACTTC. Residues: CSANAGKETQYF.

Ten or more counts support this clonotype. This chain uses TRBV6-2 or TRBV6-3 with TRBJ2-1; D is unresolved. Trimming stripped 6 bases from V and 3 bases from J, with 12 bases between. CDR1 and CDR2 from the germline V gene are MNHEY and SVGEGT. The CDR3 length is 14 residues. The CDR3 reads CASSRITVYNEQFF. CDR3 nucleotides: TGTGCCAGCAGCCGAATAACCGTCTACAATGAGCAGTTCTTC.

This clonotype was counted many times. The chain uses TRBV5-1 and TRBJ1-6, with D perhaps matching TRBD1 (5 bases). The V and J ends lost 3 bases and 0 bases respectively, with 10 bases between them. Looked up from germline, CDR1 is SGHRS and CDR2 is YFSETQ. The CDR3 length is 16 residues. In DNA, the CDR3 is TGCGCCAGCAGCTCGTCAGGGAGCTCCTATAATTCACCCCTCCACTTT. This codes for CASSSSGSSYNSPLHF. Full variable domain (rest looked up from reference TRBV5-1 and TRBJ1-6): KAGVTQTPRYLIKTRGQQVTLSCSPISGHRSVSWYQQTPGQGLQFLFEYFSETQRNKGNFPGRFSGRQFSNSRSEMNVSTLELGDSALYLCASSSSGSSYNSPLHFGNGTRLTVT.

This clonotype is deemed medium-sized (0.01 to 0.1%). The CDR3 loop reads CASSGVVTEAFF. The DNA for the CDR3 is TGTGCCAGCAGTGGCGTGGTGACTGAAGCTTTCTTT. V gene TRBV25-1 combines with J gene TRBJ1-1; D uncertain. The germline V and J ends were trimmed by 4 bases and 5 bases, with 8 bases remaining between them. From germline, CDR1 is MGHDK and CDR2 SYGVNS. The CDR3 is 12 amino acids.

Notes on this clonotype: The DNA is left out, because the CDR3 cannot be placed on it with certainty; the CDR3 is given as TCRdb lists it. The V gene is TRBV7-9, the J gene TRBJ2-1; the table's D call, TRBD1, was not checked against the DNA. CDR1 SEHNR and CDR2 FQNEAQ come from the germline V gene (reference sequence). The CDR3 comprises 20 residues, both ends counted. The CDR3 here is CASSPPRDTTQWSSSSEQFF.

The genes are TRBV15 and TRBJ2-3; D perhaps matches TRBD2 (7 bases). Deletions cut 8 bases from V and 2 bases from J, with 14 bases between. CDR3 length equals 14 residues. Germline loops: CDR1 LNHNV, CDR2 YYDKDF (reference sequence). CDR3 nucleotides: TGTGCCACCCGTAGGGCGGGGGCCACAGATACGCAGTATTTT. It codes for CATRRAGATDTQYF.

V is TRBV2 and J is TRBJ2-3; D possibly corresponds to TRBD1 (6 bases). With 10 bases removed from V and 0 bases from J, the gap between germline ends came to 11 bases. This CDR3 spans 13 amino acids. Per the germline V gene, CDR1 is SNHLY and CDR2 is FYNNEI. The CDR3 DNA follows: TGTGCCACCCCAGGGGTGAGCACAGATACGCAGTATTTT. Its translation is CATPGVSTDTQYF.